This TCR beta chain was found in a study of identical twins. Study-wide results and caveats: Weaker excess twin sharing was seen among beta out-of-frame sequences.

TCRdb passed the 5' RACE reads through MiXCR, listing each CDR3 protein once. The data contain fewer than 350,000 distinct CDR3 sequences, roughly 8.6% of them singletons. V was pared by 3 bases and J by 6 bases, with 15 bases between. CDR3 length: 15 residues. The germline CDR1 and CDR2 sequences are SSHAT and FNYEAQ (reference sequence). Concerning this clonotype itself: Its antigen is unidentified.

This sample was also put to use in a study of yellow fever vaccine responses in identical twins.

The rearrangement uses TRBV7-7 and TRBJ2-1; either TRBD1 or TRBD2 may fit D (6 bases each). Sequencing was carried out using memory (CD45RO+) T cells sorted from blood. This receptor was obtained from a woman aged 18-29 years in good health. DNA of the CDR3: TGTGCCAGCAGCTTTGGCCCCGGAGGGGGCAATGAGCAGTTCTTC. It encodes CASSFGPGGGNEQFF.